The present TCR beta chain was sequenced within a study of blood T cell repertoires in COVID-19. Profiling relied on immunoSEQ multiplex PCR, and the TCRdb table lists in-frame clones only, not all of them. The sample has approximately 160,000 clones, 84% seen once. Per germline, CDR1 SEHNR and CDR2 FQNEAQ (reference sequence). Trimming took 6 bases from V and 1 from J, leaving 12 bases between them. The CDR3 contains 14 residues. In terms of age and location, participants ranged from roughly 18 to 90 years and lived in about two dozen US areas. Self-reported history from a screening survey and questionnaire set each donor's cohort.

This clonotype was sampled from a woman aged 45 to 65 who had recovered from COVID-19. The chain carries TRBV7-9 and TRBJ1-1; D uncertain. The sample consisted of PBMCs or T cells enriched from blood (not recorded which). In nucleotides, the CDR3 is TGTGCCAGCAGAAGAGAGGTCCCGAACACTGAAGCTTTCTTT. Its translation is CASRREVPNTEAFF.